The 28 T cell receptor beta chains in this list originate from one sample, sequenced in a study of blood T cell repertoires in COVID-19. Produced via immunoSEQ multiplex PCR; TCRdb's table is partial and in-frame only. The sample lists over 250,000 clones, around 87% occurring once. The sample comprised peripheral blood. All receptors derive from a woman aged 45-60 years with acute or convalescent COVID-19.

The rearrangement joins TRBV7-9 to TRBJ1-1; possible D gene TRBD1, 5 bases. Germline CDR1 and CDR2: SEHNR and FQNEAQ (reference sequence). Trimming cost V 1 base and J 0 bases, with 15 bases left between them. This CDR3 has 17 residues. The CDR3 here is CASSLVAGNFMNTEAFF. The DNA for the CDR3 is TGTGCCAGCAGCTTAGTGGCAGGGAATTTCATGAACACTGAAGCTTTCTTT.

Concerning this clone itself: Germline is not matched at one junction end, which may reflect a read error. CDR3 bases: TGTGCTAGCAGCTTAGGAGGGGGGGACGAGCAGTACTTC. It yields the protein CASSLGGGDEQYF. The V call is TRBV7-7, the J call TRBJ2-7; a possible D gene is TRBD2 (7 bases). Per the germline V gene, CDR1 is SSHAT and CDR2 is FNYEAQ (reference sequence). This CDR3 comprises 13 residues. The whole variable domain, filled in from reference TRBV7-7 and TRBJ2-7, reads GAGVSQSPRYKVTKRGQDVTLRCDPISSHATLYWYQQALGQGPEFLTYFNYEAQPDKSGLPSDRFSAERPEGSISTLTIQRTEQRDSAMYRCASSLGGGDEQYFGPGTRLTVT.

The rearrangement links TRBV3-1 (or the pseudogene TRBV3-2) to TRBJ2-6; 11 bases line up with TRBD1. This CDR3 is 18 amino acids long. J gave up 1 base and V 0 bases, and 2 bases lay outside the gene matches. The V gene's germline CDR1 is LGHDT and CDR2 YNNKEL (reference sequence). The CDR3 loop reads CASSQEDRGRSGANVLTF. CDR3 in DNA: TGTGCCAGCAGCCAAGAGGACAGGGGGCGGTCTGGGGCCAACGTCCTGACTTTC.

This chain uses TRBV3-1 (or the pseudogene TRBV3-2) with TRBJ2-3, with 7 bases lining up with TRBD2. Trimming removed 4 bases from V and 1 base from J; junction bases left unmatched: 8. CDR1 is LGHDT and CDR2 is YNNKEL in the germline V gene (reference sequence). The length of the CDR3 is 16 residues. The chain's CDR3 is CASSPPAREGTDTQYF. The CDR3 coding sequence is TGTGCCAGCAGCCCCCCCGCCCGGGAGGGCACAGATACGCAGTATTTT.

V and J are TRBV19 and TRBJ1-5; D possibly corresponds to TRBD1 (5 bases). V lost 5 bases and J 0 bases, leaving 11 bases between the germline ends. CDR3 size: 15 residues. Per the germline V gene, CDR1 is LNHDA and CDR2 is SQIVND (reference sequence). The CDR3 protein is CASSWTLDSNQPQHF. As DNA, the CDR3 is TGTGCCAGTAGTTGGACATTAGATAGCAATCAGCCCCAGCATTTT.

The V and J genes are TRBV7-9 and TRBJ1-3; the D is unclear. The CDR3 covers 16 residues. Per germline, CDR1 SEHNR and CDR2 FQNEAQ (reference sequence). V lost 0 bases, J lost 2 bases, and 11 bases lay in between. The CDR3 protein is CASSLAVRGTGNTIYF. CDR3 nucleotide sequence: TGTGCCAGCAGCTTAGCGGTTCGGGGAACTGGAAACACCATATATTTT.

This chain joins TRBV20-1 and TRBJ2-3, with D possibly matching TRBD2 (6 bases). This CDR3 contains 14 residues. CDR1 and CDR2 from the germline V gene are DFQATT and SNEGSKA (reference sequence). V was cut by 3 bases and J by 1 base, with 11 bases left in between. CDR3 nucleotides: TGCAGTGCTAGTGGAGGGTTTGGCACAGATACGCAGTATTTT. Translated: CSASGGFGTDTQYF.

The chain carries TRBV6-5 and TRBJ2-1; 7 bases match TRBD2. V shed 4 bases and J 1 base; nucleotides not matched to a gene: 7. CDR3 length: 16 amino acids. Germline CDR1 MNHEY, CDR2 SVGAGI. Here the CDR3 reads CASSSSPGGSYNEQFF. The CDR3 bases are TGTGCCAGCAGTTCCTCCCCGGGGGGATCCTACAATGAGCAGTTCTTC.

Turning to this clone: Other nucleotide sequences in the sample specify the same CDR3. The rearrangement uses TRBV28 and TRBJ2-7; D gene unclear. CDR1 is MDHEN and CDR2 is SYDVKM in the germline V gene. This CDR3 is 11 amino acids long. Deletions cut 3 bases from V and 3 bases from J, with 3 bases between. CDR3 DNA sequence: TGTGCCAGCAGTTTTCGCTACGAGCAGTACTTC. This sequence encodes CASSFRYEQYF.

The chain joins TRBV27 to TRBJ1-1, with 7 nucleotides matching TRBD1. The V and J ends lost 5 bases and 1 base, in that order; junction bases with no gene match: 4. This CDR3 spans 14 amino acids. Germline CDR1 MNHEY, CDR2 SMNVEV (reference sequence). The CDR3 DNA is TGTGCCAGCAGTCTCCGACAGGGGAACACTGAAGCTTTCTTT. This translates into CASSLRQGNTEAFF.

V usage is TRBV5-1 and J usage is TRBJ2-1; 14 nucleotides match TRBD2. The length of the CDR3 is 16 residues. Looked up from germline, CDR1 is SGHRS and CDR2 is YFSETQ. V lost 6 bases and J lost 10; bases outside the gene matches: 12. The CDR3 DNA sequence: TGCGCCAGCATCGACCCGGGACTAGCGGGAGCGGGGGAGCAGTTCTTC. It specifies CASIDPGLAGAGEQFF.

This clone was observed once. This chain connects TRBV5-4 to TRBJ2-2, with 16 bases lining up with TRBD2. The CDR3 has 20 residues. V dropped 4 bases and J dropped 1; count of bases not matched to a gene: 10. Germline CDR1 is SGHNT and CDR2 is YYREEE (reference sequence). CDR3 in amino acids: CASSHPGLAGGIQNTGELFF. CDR3 bases: TGTGCCAGCAGCCACCCGGGACTAGCGGGGGGGATACAGAACACCGGGGAGCTGTTTTTT.

V is TRBV6-5 and J is TRBJ2-3; 8 nucleotides line up with TRBD2. The CDR3 covers 16 residues. Trimming removed 4 bases from V and 2 bases from J; junction bases left unmatched: 8. CDR1 and CDR2 from the germline V gene are MNHEY and SVGAGI. This CDR3 is CASSSLTSGATDTQYF. CDR3 nucleotides: TGTGCCAGCAGTTCCCTTACTAGCGGAGCCACAGATACGCAGTATTTT.

The V and J genes are TRBV7-8 and TRBJ1-2; 7 bases align to TRBD1. J gave up 2 bases and V 5 bases, and 8 bases lay outside the gene matches. The CDR3 is 15 amino acids. In germline, CDR1 is SGHVS, CDR2 FQNEAQ. CDR3 nucleotide sequence: TGTGCCAGCAGCCCGTACAGGGGATTCAACTATGGCTACACCTTC. This sequence encodes CASSPYRGFNYGYTF. Drawing the rest from reference TRBV7-8 and TRBJ1-2, the complete variable domain is GAGVSQSPRYKVAKRGQDVALRCDPISGHVSLFWYQQALGQGPEFLTYFQNEAQLDKSGLPSDRFFAERPEGSVSTLKIQRTQQEDSAVYLCASSPYRGFNYGYTFGSGTRLTVV.

This clone was observed a single time. The chain has TRBV19 and TRBJ2-2; D perhaps matches TRBD1 (5 bases). This CDR3 has 14 residues. Trimming cost V 7 bases and J 0 bases, with 9 bases left between them. Germline CDR1 and CDR2: LNHDA and SQIVND (reference sequence). The DNA of the CDR3 is TGTGCCAGTAAAAAGACAGCGAACACCGGGGAGCTGTTTTTT. Residues: CASKKTANTGELFF.

The V call is TRBV4-1, the J call TRBJ1-5; possibly TRBD1 for D (6 bases). The CDR3 runs to 15 residues. V was shortened by 2 bases and J by 3 bases, with 11 bases between the two germline ends. In germline, CDR1 is MGHRA, CDR2 YSYEKL. CDR3 sequence: CASSQFQGINQPQHF. The CDR3 bases are TGCGCCAGCAGCCAATTTCAGGGGATCAATCAGCCCCAGCATTTT.

The chain combines TRBV7-6 with TRBJ2-3; 9 bases align to TRBD1. Germline-derived CDR1 and CDR2 are SGHVS and FNYEAQ. V lost 6 bases and J lost 1; bases outside the gene matches: 5. This CDR3 contains 15 residues. The DNA of the CDR3 is TGTGCCAGCAGTACAGGGGGCGCCGGCACAGATACGCAGTATTTT. This gives the protein CASSTGGAGTDTQYF.

This clone showed up just once. The rearrangement links TRBV11-3 to TRBJ2-7; 11 bases are a match to TRBD1. This CDR3 has 15 amino acids. Trimming at V came to 5 bases and at J to 4 bases, leaving 7 bases not matched to a gene. Looked up from germline, CDR1 is SGHNT and CDR2 is YENEEA. The CDR3 spells CASSPGQGARYEQYF. The CDR3, as DNA: TGTGCCAGCAGCCCCGGACAGGGGGCTCGATACGAGCAGTACTTC.

The chain joins TRBV27 to TRBJ1-5; possible D gene TRBD1, 5 bases. The CDR3 loop spans 21 amino acids. Per the germline V gene, CDR1 is MNHEY and CDR2 is SMNVEV (reference sequence). V shed 6 bases and J shed 2 bases, with 32 bases lying between them. The CDR3 spells CASSLLGPGLGLKRGNQPQHF. CDR3 DNA sequence: TGTGCCAGCAGCCTTCTAGGACCGGGACTGGGGTTAAAACGGGGCAATCAGCCCCAGCATTTT.

This clone was observed a single time. The V and J genes are TRBV19 and TRBJ1-5, with a tentative D call TRBD1 (5 bases). CDR1 and CDR2 (germline): LNHDA, SQIVND (reference sequence). The CDR3 is 15 residues long. The ends were cut back, 9 bases at V and 9 bases at J, with 24 bases in the middle. Here the CDR3 DNA reads TGTGCCAGCACGCGGGACGCAGGATTATTGTGGCCCCAGCATTTT. It codes for CASTRDAGLLWPQHF. Using reference TRBV19 and TRBJ1-5 for the parts outside the CDR3, the full variable domain is DGGITQSPKYLFRKEGQNVTLSCEQNLNHDAMYWYRQDPGQGLRLIYYSQIVNDFQKGDIAEGYSVSREKKESFPLTVTSAQKNPTAFYLCASTRDAGLLWPQHFGDGTRLSIL.

The rearrangement joins TRBV5-8 to TRBJ2-7; D may be TRBD1 (6 bases). Germline V gene sequence: CDR1 SGHTS, CDR2 YDEGEE. The CDR3 extends over 14 amino acids. V lost 5 bases and J 3 bases, leaving 15 bases between the germline ends. CDR3 DNA sequence: TGTGCCAGCAGATCCGGGACACCAAACTACGAGCAGTACTTC. Translating it yields CASRSGTPNYEQYF.

V gene TRBV9 combines with J gene TRBJ1-2, with 7 bases lining up with TRBD1. With 0 bases clipped from V and 4 bases from J, the junction kept 3 bases outside the gene matches. The CDR3 has 14 amino acids. CDR1 and CDR2 (germline): SGDLS, YYNGEE. The CDR3 reads CASSVGQGSYGYTF. DNA of the CDR3: TGTGCCAGCAGCGTAGGACAGGGAAGCTATGGCTACACCTTC.

The V call is TRBV10-3, the J call TRBJ2-3; possible D gene TRBD2, 5 bases. The CDR3 is 17 amino acids. The germline CDR1 and CDR2 sequences are ENHRY and SYGVKD. The V end was cut by 2 bases, the J end by 0 bases, with 15 bases between. CDR3 residues: CAISEPLARGSTDTQYF. DNA for the CDR3: TGTGCCATCAGTGAGCCATTAGCGCGAGGTAGCACAGATACGCAGTATTTT.

This chain connects TRBV5-1 to TRBJ1-5; the D is unclear. The ends were cut back, 1 base at V and 1 base at J, with 6 bases in the middle. Per the germline V gene, CDR1 is SGHRS and CDR2 is YFSETQ. This CDR3 has 14 amino acids. The CDR3 region has the DNA TGCGCCAGCAGCTTGACAGACAGCAATCAGCCCCAGCATTTT. Translated, it gives CASSLTDSNQPQHF.

This clone has just one count. J is TRBJ2-1 and V is TRBV29-1, with 13 bases aligning to TRBD2. The CDR3 totals 14 residues. Germline V gene data show CDR1 as SQVTM and CDR2 as ANQGSEA. V lost 7 bases, J lost 7 bases, and 7 bases stayed unmatched. Written as DNA, the CDR3 is TGCAGCGGGATACTAGCGGGAGGGAGAAATGAGCAGTTCTTC. It yields the protein CSGILAGGRNEQFF.

The V and J genes are TRBV19 and TRBJ2-3; 9 nucleotides agree with TRBD2. This CDR3 is built from 17 residues. Germline V gene sequence: CDR1 LNHDA, CDR2 SQIVND (reference sequence). After removal of 3 bases from V and 7 bases from J, the junction contained 14 bases not matched to a gene. CDR3 sequence (DNA): TGTGCCAGTAGTATTCGACCCGCGGGAGGGTTCATACATACGCAGTATTTT. Translated: CASSIRPAGGFIHTQYF.

The chain joins TRBV15 to TRBJ2-1, with 9 nucleotides matching TRBD2. This CDR3 region has 17 residues. V shed 1 base, J shed 6 bases, and the junction held 10 bases outside the gene matches. Germline CDR1 reads LNHNV; CDR2 reads YYDKDF (reference sequence). The CDR3 region has the DNA TGTGCCACCAGCAGAGCTGCGCGGGAGGGCCCTGTCAATGAGCAGTTCTTC. Its translation is CATSRAAREGPVNEQFF.

The CDR3, as DNA: TGTGCCTGGAGTCGACAGGGGGCCCGCGAGCAGTACTTC. Its translation is CAWSRQGAREQYF. The rearrangement uses TRBV30 and TRBJ2-7, with 10 bases matching TRBD1. Germline V gene lookup returns CDR1 GTSNPN and CDR2 SVGIG (reference sequence). V lost 2 bases and J lost 6; bases outside the gene matches: 4. The CDR3 is 13 amino acids.